The 20 T cell receptor beta chains below come from one sample, sequenced in a study of blood T cell repertoires in COVID-19. Profiling relied on immunoSEQ multiplex PCR, and the TCRdb table lists in-frame clones only, not all of them. The sample comprises almost 250,000 clones, around 88% of which are singletons, and approximately 6% rests with the top ten. The sample was peripheral blood. Receptors originate from a woman aged 80 or older with COVID-19, enrolled during active disease.

The chain combines TRBV6-6 with TRBJ2-7; 7 nucleotides line up with TRBD2. There are 13 residues in the CDR3. Germline values: CDR1 MNHNY, CDR2 SVGAGI (reference sequence). V dropped 4 bases and J dropped 4; count of bases not matched to a gene: 4. The CDR3 sequence: CASSLRLAYEQYF. For the CDR3, the DNA is TGTGCCAGCAGTTTGAGACTAGCTTACGAGCAGTACTTC.

The chain employs TRBV7-9 and TRBJ2-1, with TRBD2 identical over 9 bases. Looked up from germline, CDR1 is SEHNR and CDR2 is FQNEAQ (reference sequence). This CDR3 has 15 amino acids. The V segment lost 1 base and the J segment 9 bases; nucleotides outside the gene matches: 7. The CDR3 reads CASSLVKRGVGEQFF. Written as DNA, the CDR3 is TGTGCCAGCAGCTTAGTCAAGCGGGGGGTGGGTGAGCAGTTCTTC.

This chain connects TRBV3-1 (or the pseudogene TRBV3-2) to TRBJ1-2; 7 nucleotides agree with TRBD1. V lost 4 bases to trimming and J lost 8 bases; unmatched junction nucleotides: 7. CDR1 LGHDT and CDR2 YNNKEL come from the germline V gene (reference sequence). The CDR3 spans 13 residues. The CDR3 spells CASSPDRAAGYTF. The CDR3 region has the DNA TGTGCCAGCAGCCCAGACAGGGCTGCCGGCTACACCTTC.

V and J are TRBV30 and TRBJ2-3, with D maybe TRBD1 (6 bases). The ends were cut back, 5 bases at V and 1 base at J, with 10 bases in the middle. The CDR3 contains 13 residues. Germline values: CDR1 GTSNPN, CDR2 SVGIG (reference sequence). CDR3: CAWGQFGTDTQYF. Written as DNA, the CDR3 is TGTGCCTGGGGACAGTTTGGCACAGATACGCAGTATTTT. The complete variable domain, with remaining parts taken from reference TRBV30 and TRBJ2-3, reads SQTIHQWPATLVQPVGSPLSLECTVEGTSNPNLYWYRQAAGRGLQLLFYSVGIGQISSEVPQNLSASRPQDRQFILSSKKLLLSDSGFYLCAWGQFGTDTQYFGPGTRLTVL.

The chain uses TRBV27 and TRBJ1-1; 8 bases align to TRBD1. This CDR3 contains 16 residues. Per the germline V gene, CDR1 is MNHEY and CDR2 is SMNVEV (reference sequence). After removal of 7 bases from V and 1 base from J, the junction contained 11 bases not matched to a gene. The CDR3 region has the DNA TGTGCCAGCAACAGACCAGGGGGCGCCCCGAACACTGAAGCTTTCTTT. Translation gives CASNRPGGAPNTEAFF.

V and J are TRBV6-2 or TRBV6-3 and TRBJ2-1; D may be TRBD2 (7 bases). Germline V CDR1 and CDR2: MNHEY, SVGEGT. This CDR3 is 15 amino acids long. Trimming removed 5 bases from V and 5 bases from J, with 16 bases in between. This CDR3 reads CASSREGGKNNEQFF. Written as DNA, the CDR3 is TGTGCCAGCAGTCGCGAGGGGGGGAAAAACAATGAGCAGTTCTTC.

The chain has TRBV10-3 and TRBJ2-5; tentative D call: TRBD1 (6 bases). The germline V gene encodes CDR1 ENHRY and CDR2 SYGVKD. V was clipped by 3 bases and J by 4 bases, with 12 bases between them. This CDR3 has 14 residues. In nucleotides, the CDR3 is TGTGCCATCAGTGAAGGGGGAAGCGGAGAGACCCAGTACTTC. Residues: CAISEGGSGETQYF.

The chain couples TRBV5-1 to TRBJ2-7; perhaps TRBD2 as D (7 bases). The V gene's germline CDR1 is SGHRS and CDR2 YFSETQ. V lost 7 bases and J 2 bases, leaving 22 bases between the germline ends. The CDR3 runs 16 residues. The CDR3 here is CASVAPKGGDTYEQYV. The CDR3 DNA reads as TGCGCCAGCGTCGCCCCAAAAGGGGGGGACACCTACGAGCAGTACGTC.

The J gene is TRBJ1-1, the V gene TRBV6-5; possible D gene TRBD1, 5 bases. The CDR3 consists of 14 residues. V shed 4 bases and J shed 1 base, with 10 bases lying between them. The germline V gene has CDR1 MNHEY and CDR2 SVGAGI. CDR3 sequence: CASSFLTENTEAFF. The CDR3, as DNA: TGTGCCAGCAGTTTTTTGACAGAGAACACTGAAGCTTTCTTT.

The chain recombines TRBV18 with TRBJ2-3, with 7 nucleotides matching TRBD1. The CDR3 runs to 17 residues. Germline lookup yields CDR1 KGHSH and CDR2 LQKENI. Trimming at V came to 4 bases and at J to 1 base, leaving 11 bases not matched to a gene. In DNA, the CDR3 is TGTGCCAGCTCACGAGGACAGGCTAGGTCGGGCACAGATACGCAGTATTTT. It encodes CASSRGQARSGTDTQYF.

This chain joins TRBV19 and TRBJ2-1; TRBD1 is a possible D gene (5 bases). V was pared by 1 base and J by 6 bases, with 7 bases between. This CDR3 is built from 13 residues. CDR1 and CDR2 from the germline V gene are LNHDA and SQIVND (reference sequence). The CDR3 DNA sequence: TGTGCCAGTAGTATAGGACAGTTCAATGAGCAGTTCTTC. Its protein is CASSIGQFNEQFF. The entire variable domain, with the rest obtained from reference TRBV19 and TRBJ2-1, is as follows: DGGITQSPKYLFRKEGQNVTLSCEQNLNHDAMYWYRQDPGQGLRLIYYSQIVNDFQKGDIAEGYSVSREKKESFPLTVTSAQKNPTAFYLCASSIGQFNEQFFGPGTRLTVL.

The chain carries TRBV5-1 and TRBJ1-4; D is ambiguous. Germline V CDR1 and CDR2: SGHRS, YFSETQ. CDR3 length equals 17 residues. V lost 4 bases, J lost 0 bases, and 16 bases lay in between. The CDR3 sequence is CASSPGIRGATNEKLFF. The CDR3 DNA follows: TGCGCCAGCAGCCCGGGGATCCGAGGCGCAACTAATGAAAAACTGTTTTTT.

The CDR3 protein is CASTLTPGENQPQHF. The DNA of the CDR3 is TGCGCCAGCACCTTAACCCCCGGGGAAAATCAGCCCCAGCATTTT. The chain has TRBV5-1 and TRBJ1-5; D gene uncertain. The germline CDR1 and CDR2 sequences are SGHRS and YFSETQ. The CDR3 is 15 amino acids. Trimming left V 6 bases short and J 4 bases short, with 17 bases between. Complete variable domain (other parts from reference TRBV5-1 and TRBJ1-5): KAGVTQTPRYLIKTRGQQVTLSCSPISGHRSVSWYQQTPGQGLQFLFEYFSETQRNKGNFPGRFSGRQFSNSRSEMNVSTLELGDSALYLCASTLTPGENQPQHFGDGTRLSIL.

The chain carries TRBV28 and TRBJ2-2; possibly TRBD1 for D (6 bases). The germline V gene encodes CDR1 MDHEN and CDR2 SYDVKM. CDR3 length: 17 residues. V gave up 1 base and J gave up 7 bases, with 19 bases separating them. The CDR3 reads CASSLLGSGGSIGELFF. The DNA for the CDR3 is TGTGCCAGCAGTTTATTGGGGAGTGGGGGCTCGATCGGGGAGCTGTTTTTT.

In DNA form, the CDR3 reads TGCGCCAGCAGCTCGCGCGCAGGGAAGGTCGGTCAGCCCCAGCATTTT. As protein: CASSSRAGKVGQPQHF. The rearrangement uses TRBV5-1 and TRBJ1-5; possibly TRBD1 for D (5 bases). V was pared by 3 bases and J by 6 bases, with 19 bases between. The CDR3 is 16 residues long. Germline V lookup: CDR1 SGHRS, CDR2 YFSETQ.

The V gene is TRBV2, the J gene TRBJ2-1; 7 nucleotides match TRBD2. This CDR3 contains 14 residues. Per the germline V gene, CDR1 is SNHLY and CDR2 is FYNNEI. V lost 8 bases and J lost 0; bases outside the gene matches: 4. CDR3 DNA: TGTGCCAGCGAGCGGGGAGGCTCCTACAATGAGCAGTTCTTC. Residues: CASERGGSYNEQFF.

The chain is built from TRBV28 and TRBJ2-7; D might be TRBD1 (7 bases). The CDR3 is 16 amino acids. V dropped 4 bases and J dropped 1 base, with 17 bases sitting between them. Germline CDR1 MDHEN, CDR2 SYDVKM. This CDR3 reads CASSSAGGTRSYEQYF. The DNA for the CDR3 is TGTGCCAGCAGTTCAGCAGGGGGGACAAGATCCTACGAGCAGTACTTC.

This chain connects TRBV3-1 (or the pseudogene TRBV3-2) to TRBJ1-1, with TRBD1 as a possible D gene (6 bases). CDR3 length: 12 residues. Per the germline V gene, CDR1 is LGHDT and CDR2 is YNNKEL (reference sequence). Trimming shortened V by 1 base and J by 11 bases, and 11 bases separated the two germline ends. This CDR3 reads CASSQVQGRAFF. For the CDR3, the DNA is TGTGCCAGCAGCCAAGTGCAGGGGCGGGCTTTCTTT.

The V call is TRBV14, the J call TRBJ1-6; 7 bases fit TRBD1. Germline assignment: CDR1 SGHDN and CDR2 FVKESK. J gave up 10 bases and V 5 bases, and 11 bases lay outside the gene matches. The CDR3 is made up of 15 amino acids. CDR3 in DNA: TGTGCCAGCAGCGAAGGGGGCAGGCTGGTATCACCCCTCCACTTT. It encodes CASSEGGRLVSPLHF.

Remarks on this clone: Germline is not matched at one junction end, which may reflect a read error. The V and J genes are TRBV15 and TRBJ1-2, with no clear D. CDR3 length: 13 amino acids. Looked up from germline, CDR1 is LNHNV and CDR2 is YYDKDF (reference sequence). CDR3 residues: CATNRDGNYGYTF. CDR3 DNA: TGTGCCACCAACAGAGACGGGAACTATGGCTACACCTTC.